This T cell receptor (beta chain) was identified during a study of T cell changes during pregnancy in multiple sclerosis. The V end was cut by 7 bases, the J end by 7 bases, with 13 bases between. From germline, CDR1 is LNHDA and CDR2 SQIVND (reference sequence). CDR3 length equals 12 residues. The assay was immunoSEQ multiplex PCR, and TCRdb's table has in-frame clones only and misses some. The top ten clones hold under 2.5% of a sample with 65,000 to 95,000 clones, about 88% of them seen once. The specimen was peripheral blood, collected before pregnancy. The V call is TRBV19, the J call TRBJ1-2; TRBD1 might be the D (6 bases). This receptor was identified in a female donor with multiple sclerosis, enrolled in a pregnancy study. CDR3 DNA sequence: TGTGCCAGTACAACAGGGTTCGTTGGCTACACCTTC. Translated: CASTTGFVGYTF.